These 20 T cell receptor beta chains originate from one sample sequenced in a study of cytomegalovirus exposure and HLA in healthy donors (dated 2017 in TCRdb). The library came from the immunoSEQ multiplex PCR assay. The source is immuneACCESS, and TCRdb retained only in-frame sequences with V and J called. Part of the clones is not carried over; for the studies checked, unresolved V genes explain less than half of this, and the remainder is unexplained. In this sample the table shows approximately 180,000 clones, around 86% of which occur a single time. Roughly 1.6% of the sample comes from the top ten. The specimen sequenced was PBMCs. The receptors here all came from a woman younger than 35 in good health and CMV-seronegative.

This rearrangement joins TRBV5-1 to TRBJ1-2; 9 positions agree with TRBD1. In germline, CDR1 is SGHRS, CDR2 YFSETQ. This CDR3 spans 15 amino acids. J lost 5 bases, V lost 2 bases, and 7 bases had no gene match. The CDR3 is CASSLHIGQGYGYTF. Here the CDR3 DNA reads TGCGCCAGCAGCTTACACATCGGACAGGGGTATGGCTACACCTTC.

The chain links TRBV6-4 to TRBJ1-4; 7 bases are a match to TRBD1. The CDR3 spans 15 residues. Germline loops: CDR1 MRHNA, CDR2 SNTAGT. V lost 3 bases, J lost 4 bases, and 5 bases stayed unmatched. Here the CDR3 reads CASSESGQSNEKLFF. In DNA, the CDR3 is TGTGCCAGCAGTGAATCGGGACAGAGTAATGAAAAACTGTTTTTT.

The chain recombines TRBV23-1 with TRBJ2-2, with 7 bases identical to TRBD1. TRBV23-1 is designated an ORF whose function remains uncertain. The CDR3 loop spans 16 amino acids. Germline trimming cut 0 bases from V and 0 bases from J; bases unmatched to any gene: 1. The CDR3 bases are TGCGCCAGCAGTCAATCGGGGACAGCGAACACCGGGGAGCTGTTTTTT. It is translated as CASSQSGTANTGELFF.

The V and J genes are TRBV27 and TRBJ2-2, with 7 nucleotides matching TRBD2. Germline trimming cut 2 bases from V and 6 bases from J; bases unmatched to any gene: 15. Germline CDR1 MNHEY, CDR2 SMNVEV (reference sequence). The CDR3 runs 18 residues. The CDR3 is CASSLRLGGSIRSGELFF. The CDR3 region has the DNA TGTGCCAGCAGTTTACGATTGGGGGGGTCTATTCGATCCGGGGAGCTGTTTTTT.

This clone was observed once. In DNA form, the CDR3 reads TGTGCCAGCAGAGATTCAGGGCTAATGAACACTGAAGCTTTCTTT. It is translated as CASRDSGLMNTEAFF. The chain couples TRBV7-2 to TRBJ1-1, with D possibly being TRBD1 (5 bases). The CDR3 sequence is 15 residues long. The germline gives CDR1 SGHTA, CDR2 FQGNSA. Trimming removed 6 bases at V and 0 bases at J, with 14 bases between.

The rearrangement joins TRBV11-2 to TRBJ2-3; possibly TRBD2 for D (5 bases). The germline V gene encodes CDR1 SGHAT and CDR2 FQNNGV. Trimming removed 0 bases from V and 10 bases from J, with 11 bases in between. This CDR3 comprises 13 residues. The CDR3 nucleotides are TGTGCCAGCAGCTTAGATAGGGAGCAGGCGCAGTATTTT. This codes for CASSLDREQAQYF. Drawing the rest from reference TRBV11-2 and TRBJ2-3, the complete variable domain is EAGVAQSPRYKIIEKRQSVAFWCNPISGHATLYWYQQILGQGPKLLIQFQNNGVVDDSQLPKDRFSAERLKGVDSTLKIQPAKLEDSAVYLCASSLDREQAQYFGPGTRLTVL.

The chain uses TRBV6-5 and TRBJ1-1, with 8 bases matching TRBD1. Per the germline V gene, CDR1 is MNHEY and CDR2 is SVGAGI. This CDR3 is 13 amino acids long. The V segment lost 6 bases and the J segment 4 bases; nucleotides outside the gene matches: 4. CDR3 nucleotides: TGTGCCAGCAGACGTGACAGGGGCACTGAAGCTTTCTTT. Protein product: CASRRDRGTEAFF.

V is TRBV4-1 and J is TRBJ1-6; TRBD1 might be the D (5 bases). CDR3 length: 15 residues. Per germline, CDR1 MGHRA and CDR2 YSYEKL. V lost 4 bases to trimming and J lost 0 bases, with 7 bases between them. CDR3 residues: CASSLDSSYNSPLHF. CDR3 nucleotide sequence: TGCGCCAGCAGCCTCGACAGCTCCTATAATTCACCCCTCCACTTT.

Only one count was recorded for this clone. This sequence joins TRBV5-6 and TRBJ2-5, with 8 bases that match TRBD2. V trimming: 0 bases; J trimming: 6 bases; junction bases outside the gene matches: 13. The germline V gene has CDR1 SGHDT and CDR2 YYEEEE. The CDR3 has 17 residues. CDR3 DNA sequence: TGTGCCAGCAGCTTGGCCCCAGTTGGGGCGGGGGGCCAGACCCAGTACTTC. Its protein is CASSLAPVGAGGQTQYF.

The chain couples TRBV5-4 to TRBJ1-4, with 10 bases matching TRBD1. The CDR3 consists of 13 residues. Trimming cost V 4 bases and J 8 bases; bases outside gene matches: 2. Germline CDR1 reads SGHNT; CDR2 reads YYREEE (reference sequence). The CDR3 loop reads CASSPDRGEKLFF. The CDR3 nucleotides read TGTGCCAGCAGCCCGGACAGGGGGGAAAAACTGTTTTTT.

About this clone: In the same sample, other DNA sequences code for this CDR3. The chain is built from TRBV30 and TRBJ2-7; D not certain. CDR1 GTSNPN and CDR2 SVGIG come from the germline V gene (reference sequence). Between the trimmed V and J ends, which lost 3 bases and 3 bases, there was a span of 15 bases. The CDR3 sequence is 14 residues long. CDR3 bases: TGTGCCTGGAGCCAAGTAACCGGGTTCTACGAGCAGTACTTC. It translates to CAWSQVTGFYEQYF.

The V and J genes are TRBV7-2 and TRBJ1-5, with 7 nucleotides matching TRBD1. Germline lookup yields CDR1 SGHTA and CDR2 FQGNSA. The CDR3 is 15 amino acids. Trimming took 5 bases from V and 6 from J; bases not matched to a gene: 10. The CDR3 loop is CASSPRDRGSQPQHF. CDR3 sequence (DNA): TGTGCCAGCAGCCCCCGGGACAGAGGATCTCAGCCCCAGCATTTT.

J is TRBJ1-1 and V is TRBV9; 7 bases map to TRBD1. The CDR3 runs 15 residues. CDR1 is SGDLS and CDR2 is YYNGEE in the germline V gene. J was trimmed by 8 bases and V by 2 bases; bases with no gene match: 12. The CDR3: CASSVGPWDSPEAFF. The CDR3 region has the DNA TGTGCCAGCAGCGTCGGACCTTGGGACAGCCCCGAAGCTTTCTTT.

V and J are TRBV6-5 and TRBJ2-7, with 8 bases identical to TRBD2. This CDR3 has 14 residues. Germline trimming cut 6 bases from V and 1 base from J; bases unmatched to any gene: 5. Looked up from germline, CDR1 is MNHEY and CDR2 is SVGAGI. CDR3: CASRNSGGSYEQYF. The DNA of the CDR3 is TGTGCCAGCAGAAACAGCGGGGGTTCCTACGAGCAGTACTTC.

The rearrangement uses TRBV19 and TRBJ1-2, with D tentatively TRBD1 (6 bases). The V gene's germline CDR1 is LNHDA and CDR2 SQIVND (reference sequence). The CDR3 totals 15 residues. The V gene lost 5 bases and the J gene lost 4 bases, with 17 bases spanning the gap. The CDR3 region is CASSPTGIGGYGYTF. The CDR3 DNA reads as TGTGCCAGTAGTCCCACAGGGATAGGGGGCTATGGCTACACCTTC.

This clone was seen just once. The rearrangement uses TRBV6-1 and TRBJ2-1; TRBD1 aligns across 7 bases. CDR1 is MNHNS and CDR2 is SASEGT in the germline V gene. The length of the CDR3 is 15 residues. The junction had 9 bases not matched to a gene; V was cut back by 8 bases and J by 2 bases. The CDR3 sequence: CASWVNRGPYNEQFF. CDR3 sequence (DNA): TGTGCCAGCTGGGTTAACAGGGGTCCCTACAATGAGCAGTTCTTC.

V usage is TRBV19 and J usage is TRBJ1-5; no clear D. The germline gives CDR1 LNHDA, CDR2 SQIVND (reference sequence). Deletions cut 8 bases from V and 5 bases from J, with 16 bases between. This CDR3 comprises 14 residues. This CDR3 is CASQTDSSYQPQHF. DNA of the CDR3: TGTGCCAGTCAGACGGACTCCAGCTATCAGCCCCAGCATTTT.

This rearrangement joins TRBV7-2 to TRBJ2-7; D perhaps matches TRBD2 (6 bases). The CDR3 covers 16 residues. CDR1 is SGHTA, CDR2 FQGNSA, per germline. V lost 7 bases and J lost 0, with 19 bases in between. CDR3 sequence: CASTSKWLGGSYEQYF. CDR3 sequence (DNA): TGTGCCAGCACCTCAAAGTGGCTGGGAGGCTCCTACGAGCAGTACTTC.

The sample holds one count of this clone. The CDR3 is CAWSQGDTQYF. CDR3 nucleotide sequence: TGTGCCTGGAGTCAGGGGGATACGCAGTATTTT. The chain joins TRBV30 to TRBJ2-3, with D possibly being TRBD1 (6 bases). CDR1 and CDR2 from the germline V gene are GTSNPN and SVGIG (reference sequence). With 2 bases removed from V and 6 bases from J, the gap between germline ends came to 6 bases. The CDR3 has 11 amino acids.

The chain has TRBV10-3 and TRBJ2-1; TRBD2 aligns across 11 bases. V dropped 10 bases and J dropped 4; count of bases not matched to a gene: 18. Germline-derived CDR1 and CDR2 are ENHRY and SYGVKD. CDR3 length: 18 amino acids. The CDR3 loop reads CASKGLAGGEAGYNEQFF. The CDR3 nucleotides read TGTGCCAGCAAGGGCCTAGCGGGAGGCGAGGCGGGGTACAATGAGCAGTTCTTC.